This entry lists 21 T cell receptor beta chains sequenced from one sample in a study of blood T cell repertoires in COVID-19. Sequenced by immunoSEQ multiplex PCR; TCRdb stores in-frame clones only, minus some. This sample has around 300,000 clones, with approximately 90% found just once. Sequenced material: PBMCs or T cells enriched from blood (not recorded which). Receptor source: a woman aged 25 to 39 who had recovered from COVID-19.

The rearrangement uses TRBV5-6 and TRBJ2-2; TRBD1 aligns across 7 bases. The CDR3 loop spans 14 amino acids. Germline CDR1 reads SGHDT; CDR2 reads YYEEEE. J lost 3 bases, V lost 5 bases, and 4 bases had no gene match. The CDR3: CASRPTGYTGELFF. The CDR3 nucleotides are TGTGCCAGCAGACCGACAGGGTACACCGGGGAGCTGTTTTTT.

The chain combines TRBV18 with TRBJ2-5, with TRBD2 identical over 12 bases. In germline, CDR1 is KGHSH, CDR2 LQKENI. The CDR3 is made up of 18 amino acids. With V trimmed by 0 bases and J by 1 base, 6 bases remained unmatched. The chain's CDR3 is CASSPPLTSGGTQETQYF. CDR3 bases: TGTGCCAGCTCACCACCGTTAACTAGCGGGGGGACCCAAGAGACCCAGTACTTC.

V is TRBV19 and J is TRBJ1-4, with D perhaps matching TRBD1 (5 bases). Trimming took off 7 bases at V and 0 bases at J, with 12 bases between the two ends. Looked up from germline, CDR1 is LNHDA and CDR2 is SQIVND (reference sequence). The CDR3 runs to 15 residues. Here the CDR3 reads CASIPTGATNEKLFF. CDR3 DNA: TGTGCCAGTATCCCAACAGGAGCAACTAATGAAAAACTGTTTTTT.

The chain employs TRBV7-9 and TRBJ1-2; D is uncertain. Deletions cut 5 bases from V and 4 bases from J, with 23 bases between. The CDR3 sequence is 17 residues long. The V gene's germline CDR1 is SEHNR and CDR2 FQNEAQ (reference sequence). CDR3 protein: CASSQEAGGVLAYGYTF. The CDR3 DNA sequence: TGTGCCAGCAGCCAGGAGGCAGGCGGGGTTTTGGCCTATGGCTACACCTTC.

This chain uses TRBV7-2 with TRBJ2-3, with a tentative D call TRBD2 (5 bases). Germline values: CDR1 SGHTA, CDR2 FQGNSA. This CDR3 spans 17 amino acids. The germline V and J ends were trimmed by 1 base and 0 bases, with 14 bases remaining between them. Here the CDR3 reads CASSLGLAKTSTDTQYF. In nucleotides, the CDR3 is TGTGCCAGCAGCTTAGGCCTAGCTAAGACGAGCACAGATACGCAGTATTTT.

Regarding this clone: Germline and junction disagree at one end, which may indicate a read error. DNA of the CDR3: TGTGCTAGCAGCCCAGTCGGACTAGCGGGGTACAATGAGCAGTTCTTC. This sequence encodes CASSPVGLAGYNEQFF. The chain uses TRBV7-7 and TRBJ2-1; TRBD2 matches 12 bases. Germline V gene lookup returns CDR1 SSHAT and CDR2 FNYEAQ (reference sequence). The CDR3 is 16 residues long.

V usage is TRBV5-4 and J usage is TRBJ1-6; D ambiguous. Germline values: CDR1 SGHNT, CDR2 YYREEE (reference sequence). CDR3 length equals 16 residues. V was cut by 2 bases and J by 7 bases, with 16 bases left in between. CDR3 loop: CASSFWGAGRNSPLHF. The CDR3 DNA sequence: TGTGCCAGCAGCTTTTGGGGAGCGGGTAGGAATTCACCCCTCCACTTT.

The chain carries TRBV28 and TRBJ2-5; TRBD1 matches at 10 bases. The CDR3 loop spans 15 amino acids. V shed 6 bases, J shed 3 bases, and the junction held 7 bases outside the gene matches. The germline V gene has CDR1 MDHEN and CDR2 SYDVKM. The CDR3 reads CASSLAGQGEETQYF. In DNA, the CDR3 is TGTGCCAGCAGCCTCGCTGGACAGGGGGAAGAGACCCAGTACTTC.

The V and J genes are TRBV5-6 and TRBJ2-5; the D gene is possibly TRBD2 (5 bases). V was cut by 4 bases and J by 2 bases, with 18 bases left in between. CDR1 is SGHDT and CDR2 is YYEEEE in the germline V gene. This CDR3 spans 16 amino acids. The CDR3 reads CASSRDFGSAQETQYF. CDR3 DNA: TGTGCCAGCAGCCGGGATTTTGGGAGTGCTCAAGAGACCCAGTACTTC. Full variable domain (missing parts from reference TRBV5-6 and TRBJ2-5): DAGVTQSPTHLIKTRGQQVTLRCSPKSGHDTVSWYQQALGQGPQFIFQYYEEEERQRGNFPDRFSGHQFPNYSSELNVNALLLGDSALYLCASSRDFGSAQETQYFGPGTRLLVL.

This sequence joins TRBV11-3 and TRBJ2-3; 8 bases line up with TRBD2. Germline V CDR1 and CDR2: SGHNT, YENEEA. With V trimmed by 1 base and J by 5 bases, 8 bases remained unmatched. CDR3 length: 16 amino acids. Written as DNA, the CDR3 is TGTGCCAGCAGCTTAGGATCGGCAGCGGGGGTAGATACGCAGTATTTT. This encodes CASSLGSAAGVDTQYF. Variable domain in full (rest from reference TRBV11-3 and TRBJ2-3): EAGVVQSPRYKIIEKKQPVAFWCNPISGHNTLYWYLQNLGQGPELLIRYENEEAVDDSQLPKDRFSAERLKGVDSTLKIQPAELGDSAVYLCASSLGSAAGVDTQYFGPGTRLTVL.

This clone was recorded only once. CDR3 in amino acids: CASSFPTGGKHF. CDR3 in DNA: TGTGCCAGCAGCTTCCCGACAGGGGGGAAACATTTT. The V gene is TRBV12-3 or TRBV12-4, the J gene TRBJ1-5, with 9 bases matching TRBD1. CDR3 length equals 12 residues. J was trimmed by 16 bases and V by 6 bases; bases with no gene match: 10.

The CDR3 reads CASSPRGGGTGELFF. CDR3 sequence (DNA): TGTGCCAGCAGCCCCAGGGGTGGTGGCACCGGGGAGCTGTTTTTT. The V call is TRBV28, the J call TRBJ2-2, with D possibly TRBD1 on 6 matching bases. Trimming took 6 bases from V and 4 from J, leaving 15 bases between them. CDR3 length: 15 amino acids. Germline V gene sequence: CDR1 MDHEN, CDR2 SYDVKM.

The chain has TRBV6-5 and TRBJ1-6; weak D call: TRBD1 (5 bases). This CDR3 is 14 amino acids long. Germline loops: CDR1 MNHEY, CDR2 SVGAGI. The V end was cut by 6 bases, the J end by 6 bases, with 12 bases between. Here the CDR3 DNA reads TGTGCCAGCAGCCTTCAGGGTGTTAATTCACCCCTCCACTTT. It translates to CASSLQGVNSPLHF.

The chain uses TRBV27 and TRBJ1-5, with a weak D call TRBD1 (6 bases). Germline V gene sequence: CDR1 MNHEY, CDR2 SMNVEV (reference sequence). The germline V and J ends were trimmed by 5 bases and 5 bases, with 13 bases remaining between them. This CDR3 has 14 residues. CDR3 amino acids: CASSVGYRDQPQHF. CDR3 bases: TGTGCCAGCAGTGTGGGATACAGGGATCAGCCCCAGCATTTT.

The V and J genes are TRBV7-9 and TRBJ2-5; 9 bases are shared with TRBD2. The trim removed 4 bases at V and 0 bases at J, leaving 9 bases unmatched. CDR3 size: 17 residues. Per germline, CDR1 SEHNR and CDR2 FQNEAQ (reference sequence). This CDR3 reads CASSSPGSGGNQETQYF. In DNA form, the CDR3 reads TGTGCCAGCAGCTCGCCTGGGAGCGGGGGGAACCAAGAGACCCAGTACTTC.

This clone was observed a single time. The chain uses TRBV19 and TRBJ2-7; 12 positions match TRBD1. Germline V gene data show CDR1 as LNHDA and CDR2 as SQIVND (reference sequence). The CDR3 runs 15 residues. The ends lost 5 bases at V and 3 bases at J; junction bases unmatched: 5. CDR3 loop: CASSSGQGAFYEQYF. DNA for the CDR3: TGTGCCAGTAGTTCGGGACAGGGGGCGTTCTACGAGCAGTACTTC.

The rearrangement links TRBV19 to TRBJ2-4, with TRBD2 matching 7 bases. Germline values: CDR1 LNHDA, CDR2 SQIVND (reference sequence). Germline trimming cut 9 bases from V and 12 bases from J; bases unmatched to any gene: 5. The CDR3 totals 10 residues. As DNA, the CDR3 is TGTGCCAGCGGACTAGTCGATCAGTACTTC. This codes for CASGLVDQYF. The full variable domain, rest sourced from reference TRBV19 and TRBJ2-4, is DGGITQSPKYLFRKEGQNVTLSCEQNLNHDAMYWYRQDPGQGLRLIYYSQIVNDFQKGDIAEGYSVSREKKESFPLTVTSAQKNPTAFYLCASGLVDQYFGAGTRLSVL.

CDR3 in amino acids: CSVGGLGQETQYF. Written as DNA, the CDR3 is TGCAGCGTTGGGGGCCTGGGACAAGAGACCCAGTACTTC. The chain uses TRBV29-1 and TRBJ2-5; possible D gene TRBD1, 5 bases. Germline lookup yields CDR1 SQVTM and CDR2 ANQGSEA. The CDR3 is made up of 13 amino acids. V lost 4 bases to trimming and J lost 2 bases, with 11 bases between them.

This chain connects TRBV7-3 to TRBJ1-5; possibly TRBD1 for D (5 bases). V was cut by 3 bases and J by 0 bases, with 18 bases left in between. Germline V gives CDR1 SGHTA, CDR2 FQGTGA. This CDR3 comprises 18 residues. CDR3 coding DNA: TGTGCCAGCAGCTTTGTAGTTTGTCGGACACTTAGCAATCAGCCCCAGCATTTT. Translated: CASSFVVCRTLSNQPQHF. The full variable domain, with the rest looked up from reference TRBV7-3 and TRBJ1-5, is GAGVSQTPSNKVTEKGKYVELRCDPISGHTALYWYRQSLGQGPEFLIYFQGTGAADDSGLPNDRFFAVRPEGSVSTLKIQRTERGDSAVYLCASSFVVCRTLSNQPQHFGDGTRLSIL.

This rearrangement joins TRBV7-9 to TRBJ2-1; D is possibly TRBD2 (6 bases). There are 17 residues in the CDR3. Trimming stripped 6 bases from V and 7 bases from J, with 25 bases between. Germline-derived CDR1 and CDR2 are SEHNR and FQNEAQ (reference sequence). CDR3 sequence (DNA): TGTGCCAGCAGTCCTGCCAGAGGCGGGGTACTGGGGAATGAGCAGTTCTTC. As protein: CASSPARGGVLGNEQFF.

The chain is built from TRBV27 and TRBJ2-4, with D perhaps matching TRBD2 (7 bases). CDR3 length equals 14 residues. The germline V gene has CDR1 MNHEY and CDR2 SMNVEV (reference sequence). V was trimmed by 1 base and J by 9 bases, leaving 13 bases between them. CDR3 sequence (DNA): TGTGCCAGCAGTTTATTGTACGCGGGGGCCATTCAGTACTTC. This codes for CASSLLYAGAIQYF.